A single sample is the source of the 23 T cell receptor beta chains below, sequenced in a study of cytomegalovirus exposure and HLA in healthy donors. A multiplex PCR was run with 60 Vbeta primers and 13 Jbeta primers. The assay was immunoSEQ multiplex PCR, and TCRdb's table has in-frame clones only and misses some. This table has 160,000 or so clones, approximately 80% appearing once. The sample consisted of PBMCs. The receptors derive from a man aged 60-69 years in good health and CMV-seronegative.

The gene calls are TRBV29-1 and TRBJ1-1; D gene ambiguous. The CDR3 spans 14 residues. Looked up from germline, CDR1 is SQVTM and CDR2 is ANQGSEA. V lost 4 bases and J 2 bases, leaving 14 bases between the germline ends. CDR3 protein: CSVGESGLNTEAFF. The CDR3, as DNA: TGCAGCGTTGGGGAGTCAGGACTTAACACTGAAGCTTTCTTT.

The chain couples TRBV7-9 to TRBJ2-1; 7 bases fit TRBD1. The CDR3 runs to 13 residues. J lost 12 bases, V lost 5 bases, and 10 bases had no gene match. Germline V gene sequence: CDR1 SEHNR, CDR2 FQNEAQ (reference sequence). In nucleotides, the CDR3 is TGTGCCAGCAGCCTAACAGGGGCTCGGCTGCAGTTCTTC. This encodes CASSLTGARLQFF.

V and J are TRBV9 and TRBJ2-6, with D possibly matching TRBD1 (6 bases). Trimming left V 4 bases short and J 11 bases short, with 25 bases between. The CDR3 spans 17 residues. Germline CDR1 is SGDLS and CDR2 is YYNGEE. The CDR3 reads CASSLPTVQGSPYVLTF. The CDR3 DNA reads as TGTGCCAGCAGCCTACCGACCGTCCAGGGGTCTCCCTACGTCCTGACTTTC.

This clone was seen more than once but under ten times. The V and J genes are TRBV11-2 and TRBJ2-2; TRBD1 might be the D (7 bases). CDR3 length: 14 amino acids. The germline CDR1 and CDR2 sequences are SGHAT and FQNNGV. Trimming stripped 6 bases from V and 6 bases from J, with 14 bases between. CDR3 sequence reads: CASSFDREAGELFF. CDR3 nucleotide sequence: TGTGCCAGCAGTTTTGACAGGGAGGCCGGGGAGCTGTTTTTT.

The J gene is TRBJ1-1, the V gene TRBV6-6, with D unclear. Germline values: CDR1 MNHNY, CDR2 SVGAGI (reference sequence). The V end lost 6 bases, the J end lost 7 bases, and 9 bases lay between the germline ends. The CDR3 extends over 11 amino acids. CDR3 protein: CASSFLFEAFF. In nucleotides, the CDR3 is TGTGCCAGCAGCTTCTTATTTGAAGCTTTCTTT.

Remarks on this clone: An end of the junction differs from the germline gene, which may be a read error. The CDR3 reads CASSPKPTSGGVNEQFF. DNA of the CDR3: TGTGCTAGCAGCCCCAAACCAACTAGCGGGGGGGTGAATGAGCAGTTCTTC. The chain has TRBV7-7 and TRBJ2-1; 13 nucleotides align to TRBD2. Germline CDR1 reads SSHAT; CDR2 reads FNYEAQ (reference sequence). The CDR3 consists of 17 residues.

V usage is TRBV28 and J usage is TRBJ2-7; D is perhaps TRBD1 (5 bases). This CDR3 is 14 amino acids long. Between the trimmed V and J ends, which lost 5 bases and 0 bases, there was a span of 11 bases. Germline values: CDR1 MDHEN, CDR2 SYDVKM. The CDR3 sequence is CASSPSGNSYEQYF. The CDR3 coding sequence is TGTGCCAGCAGTCCTTCAGGGAACTCCTACGAGCAGTACTTC. Complete variable domain (other parts from reference TRBV28 and TRBJ2-7): DVKVTQSSRYLVKRTGEKVFLECVQDMDHENMFWYRQDPGLGLRLIYFSYDVKMKEKGDIPEGYSVSREKKERFSLILESASTNQTSMYLCASSPSGNSYEQYFGPGTRLTVT.

This clone was counted a single time. This chain uses TRBV7-9 with TRBJ2-7; TRBD2 matches 10 bases. Germline V gene data show CDR1 as SEHNR and CDR2 as FQNEAQ (reference sequence). This CDR3 spans 13 amino acids. Losses at the gene ends were 5 bases for V and 6 bases for J; bases not matched to a gene: 4. The chain's CDR3 is CASSPGTSVEQYF. The CDR3 DNA sequence: TGTGCCAGCAGCCCCGGGACTAGCGTCGAGCAGTACTTC.

The chain couples TRBV7-2 to TRBJ2-5; 14 nucleotides align to TRBD2. Germline V CDR1 and CDR2: SGHTA, FQGNSA. The CDR3 contains 15 residues. V lost 4 bases to trimming and J lost 4 bases; unmatched junction nucleotides: 2. The CDR3 DNA reads TGTGCCAGCAGCTCCGGACTAGCGGGAGGAGAGACCCAGTACTTC. Translating it yields CASSSGLAGGETQYF.

J is TRBJ2-3 and V is TRBV5-1; 16 bases agree with TRBD2. Germline V lookup: CDR1 SGHRS, CDR2 YFSETQ. With V trimmed by 4 bases and J by 4 bases, 6 bases remained unmatched. There are 17 residues in the CDR3. Here the CDR3 reads CASSGGTSGGASDTQYF. CDR3 bases: TGCGCCAGCAGCGGAGGGACTAGCGGGGGGGCTTCAGATACGCAGTATTTT.

The chain joins TRBV9 to TRBJ1-3, with TRBD1 matching 7 bases. The CDR3 covers 15 residues. The V and J ends lost 4 bases and 7 bases, in that order; junction bases with no gene match: 11. Germline CDR1 is SGDLS and CDR2 is YYNGEE. CDR3: CASSFSGTRGNTIYF. In DNA, the CDR3 is TGTGCCAGCAGCTTCTCCGGGACCAGGGGGAACACCATATATTTT.

The rearrangement uses TRBV19 and TRBJ2-3, with D maybe TRBD1 (6 bases). V gave up 6 bases and J gave up 5 bases, with 18 bases separating them. The germline V gene has CDR1 LNHDA and CDR2 SQIVND (reference sequence). The CDR3 loop spans 15 amino acids. The CDR3 region is CASSPEDSRLDTQYF. CDR3 DNA sequence: TGTGCCAGTAGCCCCGAGGACAGCAGACTAGATACGCAGTATTTT.

The chain uses TRBV5-4 and TRBJ1-1, with TRBD1 matching 8 bases. V lost 6 bases to trimming and J lost 1 base; unmatched junction nucleotides: 5. Germline lookup yields CDR1 SGHNT and CDR2 YYREEE (reference sequence). CDR3 length: 14 amino acids. As DNA, the CDR3 is TGTGCCAGCACCAGGACAGGGCCGAACACTGAAGCTTTCTTT. Encoded protein: CASTRTGPNTEAFF.

This clone was observed a single time. The V and J genes are TRBV5-1 and TRBJ2-5; 8 positions match TRBD1. CDR1 and CDR2 from the germline V gene are SGHRS and YFSETQ. The CDR3 is made up of 15 amino acids. The J segment lost 4 bases and the V segment lost 1 base, leaving 6 bases of the junction unmatched. CDR3 DNA sequence: TGCGCCAGCAGCTTGCGGACAGGGCAGGGAGAGACCCAGTACTTC. Its translation is CASSLRTGQGETQYF.

CDR3 loop: CASSGGQGGYGYTF. The CDR3 DNA reads as TGTGCCAGCAGCGGGGGACAGGGAGGCTATGGCTACACCTTC. The chain couples TRBV9 to TRBJ1-2, with 9 bases identical to TRBD1. The CDR3 consists of 14 residues. From germline, CDR1 is SGDLS and CDR2 YYNGEE. J lost 4 bases, V lost 3 bases, and 4 bases had no gene match.

This rearrangement joins TRBV7-9 to TRBJ2-5, with TRBD1 identical over 8 bases. Losses at the gene ends were 6 bases for V and 7 bases for J; bases not matched to a gene: 7. CDR3 size: 13 residues. Germline assignment: CDR1 SEHNR and CDR2 FQNEAQ (reference sequence). CDR3 sequence (DNA): TGTGCCAGCAGTTCCGGACAGGGATGGACCCAGTACTTC. It codes for CASSSGQGWTQYF.

A few counts support this clone. This CDR3 is CASSQQVNTEAFF. CDR3 nucleotide sequence: TGTGCCAGCAGCCAACAGGTGAACACTGAAGCTTTCTTT. The chain recombines TRBV6-5 with TRBJ1-1; D may be TRBD1 (5 bases). CDR3 size: 13 residues. Germline-derived CDR1 and CDR2 are MNHEY and SVGAGI. V gave up 6 bases and J gave up 0 bases, with 8 bases separating them.

The chain combines TRBV6-1 with TRBJ2-7, with D tentatively TRBD1 (6 bases). The V and J ends lost 4 bases and 6 bases respectively, with 13 bases between them. Germline CDR1 MNHNS, CDR2 SASEGT. CDR3 length equals 13 residues. The CDR3, as DNA: TGTGCCAGCAGTGGTACAGGGAGATCCGAGCAGTACTTC. This sequence encodes CASSGTGRSEQYF.

CDR3 amino acids: CASRATGKNTEAFF. CDR3 in DNA: TGCGCCAGCAGAGCCACAGGGAAGAACACTGAAGCTTTCTTT. The rearrangement uses TRBV10-1 and TRBJ1-1; maybe TRBD1 (6 bases). V was trimmed by 6 bases and J by 1 base, leaving 12 bases between them. The CDR3 sequence is 14 residues long. Germline V CDR1 and CDR2: WNHNN, SYGVQD (reference sequence).

This chain uses TRBV4-1 with TRBJ2-3, with a possible D match to TRBD1 (6 bases). V was cut by 4 bases and J by 1 base, with 12 bases left in between. The CDR3 extends over 15 amino acids. The germline V gene encodes CDR1 MGHRA and CDR2 YSYEKL. The DNA for the CDR3 is TGCGCCAGCAGCCCGTTCAGGGGCCGCACAGATACGCAGTATTTT. Translation: CASSPFRGRTDTQYF.

The J gene is TRBJ1-2, the V gene TRBV5-6; a weak D match, TRBD1 (5 bases). CDR1 is SGHDT, CDR2 YYEEEE, per germline. This CDR3 is built from 15 residues. Trimming took off 1 base at V and 1 base at J, with 11 bases between the two ends. CDR3 in amino acids: CASSLFIDSNYGYTF. The CDR3 bases are TGTGCCAGCAGCTTGTTTATAGACAGTAACTATGGCTACACCTTC.

As to this clone: At the DNA level, this CDR3 is encoded by other sequences in the same sample as well. The chain has TRBV20-1 and TRBJ1-2; 7 bases fit TRBD1. CDR1 is DFQATT and CDR2 is SNEGSKA in the germline V gene (reference sequence). The junction had 2 bases not matched to a gene; V was cut back by 5 bases and J by 8 bases. CDR3 length: 10 residues. Here the CDR3 DNA reads TGCAGTGCTCGGACAGGCGGCTACACCTTC. It codes for CSARTGGYTF.

In regard to this clone: Other DNA sequences in this specimen translate into the identical CDR3. CDR3 in amino acids: CASSELGLAYEQYF. CDR3 coding DNA: TGTGCCAGCAGTGAACTGGGACTAGCTTACGAGCAGTACTTC. This sequence joins TRBV2 and TRBJ2-7, with 9 bases that match TRBD2. CDR3 size: 14 residues. Germline CDR1 is SNHLY and CDR2 is FYNNEI. V shed 2 bases and J 4 bases; nucleotides not matched to a gene: 3.